The present entry profiles one TCR beta chain with its context. The source of the sample is a study of blood T cell repertoires in COVID-19. At the level of the study: The United States, Italy and Spain supplied acute and convalescent COVID-19 samples.

This CDR3 is 14 amino acids long. V lost 6 bases to trimming and J lost 0 bases, with 14 bases between them. Germline-derived CDR1 and CDR2 are SQVTM and ANQGSEA. Authors' data handling: Scientists estimated how many nucleated cells there were by amplifying reference gene primers. The protocol was immunoSEQ multiplex PCR, while the TCRdb copy is restricted to in-frame clones and leaves out a portion. For V, J and clone size, that table is used; D and trimming come from the DNA. The profile shows around 95,000 clones, around four fifths of them singletons. This chain joins TRBV29-1 and TRBJ1-1, with D unresolved. Material for sequencing was peripheral blood. The sequence came from a woman in her 70s with acute or convalescent COVID-19. The CDR3: CSVGRAGMNTEAFF. The DNA for the CDR3 is TGCAGCGTCGGGCGGGCAGGAATGAACACTGAAGCTTTCTTT.